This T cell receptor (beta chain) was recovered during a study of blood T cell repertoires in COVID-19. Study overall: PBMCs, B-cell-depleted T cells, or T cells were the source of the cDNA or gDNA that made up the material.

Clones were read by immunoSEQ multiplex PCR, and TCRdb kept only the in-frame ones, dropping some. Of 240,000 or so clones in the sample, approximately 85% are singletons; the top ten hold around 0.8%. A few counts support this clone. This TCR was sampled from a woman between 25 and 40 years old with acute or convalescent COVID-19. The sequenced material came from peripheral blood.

The CDR3: CASSFVASGSLLYNEQFF. In DNA, the CDR3 is TGTGCCAGCAGCTTCGTGGCTAGCGGGAGTCTTTTGTACAATGAGCAGTTCTTC. The chain is built from TRBV11-2 and TRBJ2-1, with 10 bases identical to TRBD2. CDR1 is SGHAT and CDR2 is FQNNGV in the germline V gene. The J segment lost 4 bases and the V segment lost 3 bases, leaving 12 bases of the junction unmatched. The CDR3 length is 18 residues.